A single sample gave rise to the 27 T cell receptor gamma chains below, sequenced in a study of γδ T cells in repeated Plasmodium falciparum infection. TCRdb reanalysed the multiplex PCR reads via CATT. This table holds around 25,000 gamma-chain clones, over 2.5% found once. Gammadelta T cells were flow-sorted from PBMC into Vgamma9/Vdelta2+ and Vdelta2-negative populations for bulk analysis. The source material was gamma-delta T cells from blood. Receptor source: a pool of human donors (malaria-infected and uninfected, not separated).

In regard to this clone: A far larger clone is one nucleotide away, so this likely arose from a read error. The J segment was not called; the V segment is TRGV9. The CDR3 loop spans 9 amino acids. The germline V gene has CDR1 GITISATS and CDR2 ISYDGTV (reference sequence). The CDR3 sequence: CALCGKKLF. CDR3 nucleotides: TGTGCCTTGTGTGGTAAGAAGCTCTTT.

This clone was detected ten times or more. With only one base between it and a far larger clone, this is likely a read error. The sample carries other DNA sequences with the same CDR3. The chain combines TRGV9 with TRGJ1 or TRGJ2. This CDR3 has 13 residues. CDR1 GITISATS and CDR2 ISYDGTV come from the germline V gene (reference sequence). CDR3 sequence: CALWEVCGGGKLF. The DNA for the CDR3 is TGTGCCCTGTGGGAGGTCTGTGGGGGCGGGAAACTCTTT.

In regard to this clone: TCRdb records a much larger clone's protein for this DNA, with a difference at residue 11 that likely arises from a read error; the protein given is the translation of the DNA. No call exists for the J gene, whereas the V gene is TRGV9. Germline CDR1 and CDR2: GITISATS and ISYDGTV (reference sequence). The CDR3 has 13 residues. The CDR3 DNA sequence: TGTGCCTTGTGGGAGTTACCGAATTATAAGGAACTCTTT. Its translation is CALWELPNYKELF.

Many counts were recorded for this clone. This DNA's translation differs at residue 12 from TCRdb's protein, which comes from a much larger clone; a read error is likely, and the protein shown is translated from the DNA. The V gene call reads TRGV9; no J gene was called. Germline CDR1 reads GITISATS; CDR2 reads ISYDGTV (reference sequence). The CDR3 covers 14 residues. In DNA form, the CDR3 reads TGTGCCTTGTGGGAGACCCAGGATTATTATAAGAGACTCTTT. Translation: CALWETQDYYKRLF.

This clone was recorded at least ten times. The TCRdb record carries a much larger clone's protein, which differs from this DNA's translation at residue 4; a read error is the likely cause, and the protein listed here is the DNA translation. This chain joins TRGV2 and TRGJ1 or TRGJ2. Per germline, CDR1 EGSNGY and CDR2 YDSYNSKV. The CDR3 length is 14 residues. CDR3 protein: CATGDLENYYKKLF. The CDR3 DNA reads TGTGCCACCGGGGACCTCGAGAATTATTATAAGAAACTCTTT.

This clone showed up many times. The TCRdb record carries a much larger clone's protein, which differs from this DNA's translation at residue 9; a read error is the likely cause, and the protein listed here is the DNA translation. This chain uses TRGV9 with TRGJ1 or TRGJ2. This CDR3 comprises 12 residues. Germline V gives CDR1 GITISATS, CDR2 ISYDGTV (reference sequence). For the CDR3, the DNA is TGTGCCTTGTGGGAGGTGGGTTATAGGAAACTCTTT. Its protein is CALWEVGYRKLF.

This chain joins TRGV9 and TRGJ1 or TRGJ2. In the absence of a J gene in TCRdb, the DNA was matched to germline to assign it here. The CDR3 loop spans 19 amino acids. Germline lookup yields CDR1 GITISATS and CDR2 ISYDGTV (reference sequence). The V and J ends lost 6 bases and 3 bases, in that order; junction bases with no gene match: 26. The CDR3 DNA sequence: TGTGCCTTGTGGTTACGTCCGGTCACCCGAGGTATCGGTTATTATAAGAAACTCTTT. This gives the protein CALWLRPVTRGIGYYKKLF.

The chain links TRGV2 to TRGJ1 or TRGJ2. The J gene comes from matching the DNA to germline here; TCRdb lacks it. Trimming at V came to 0 bases and at J to 7 bases, leaving 12 bases not matched to a gene. The CDR3 length is 15 residues. The V gene's germline CDR1 is EGSNGY and CDR2 YDSYNSKV. Here the CDR3 DNA reads TGTGCCACCTGGGACGGGCCGGGGAGAGGATATAAGAAACTCTTT. Translated: CATWDGPGRGYKKLF.

In the case of this clone: The likely explanation is a read error, given a far larger clone one base away. The CDR3 protein is CATMNYYKKLF. Here the CDR3 DNA reads TGTGCCACTATGAATTATTATAAGAAACTCTTT. The chain combines TRGV4 with TRGJ1 or TRGJ2. J lost 0 bases, V lost 10 bases, and 3 bases had no gene match. CDR3 length equals 11 residues. Germline V gene data show CDR1 as EGSTGY and CDR2 as YDSYTSSV.

On this clone: TCRdb has a much larger clone's protein, which differs at residue 5 from the translation of this DNA, likely because of a read error; what is shown is the protein translated from the DNA. The genes are TRGV9 and TRGJ1 or TRGJ2. The J gene, absent from TCRdb, was called here by matching the DNA to germline. V lost 12 bases to trimming and J lost 0 bases; unmatched junction nucleotides: 11. The CDR3 loop spans 13 amino acids. Per the germline V gene, CDR1 is GITISATS and CDR2 is ISYDGTV (reference sequence). CDR3 amino acids: CALARLNYYKKLF. The CDR3 bases are TGTGCCCTTGCCAGGCTGAATTATTATAAGAAACTCTTT.

In its sample, this clone is medium-sized. The same CDR3 also results from other DNA sequences found in this sample. The V gene is TRGV4, the J gene TRGJ1 or TRGJ2. In germline, CDR1 is EGSTGY, CDR2 YDSYTSSV. V dropped 6 bases and J dropped 4; count of bases not matched to a gene: 21. This CDR3 region has 17 residues. CDR3 bases: TGTGCCACCTGGACCCCGGAGACCTCCCAACTCTATTATAAGAAACTCTTT. Its protein is CATWTPETSQLYYKKLF.

This clone was detected many times. A far larger clone differs by one base, so this is likely a read error. The identical CDR3 is also encoded by other nucleotide sequences in the sample. The chain has TRGV9 and TRGJ1 or TRGJ2. Per the germline V gene, CDR1 is GITISATS and CDR2 is ISYDGTV (reference sequence). CDR3 length: 10 amino acids. CDR3 coding DNA: TGTGCCCTGTGGGAGGATAAGAAACTCTTT. Its protein is CALWEDKKLF.

This clone was detected ten times or more. This likely came from a read error, as a far larger clone is one base away. At the DNA level, this CDR3 is encoded by other sequences in the same sample as well. The genes are TRGV9 and TRGJ1 or TRGJ2. The CDR3 runs to 15 residues. Per the germline V gene, CDR1 is GITISATS and CDR2 is ISYDGTV (reference sequence). CDR3 nucleotide sequence: TGCGCCTTGTGGGAGGCCCGGGAGAATTATTATAAGAAACTCTTT. The encoded protein is CALWEARENYYKKLF.

This clone was recorded many times. The TCRdb protein comes from a much larger clone and disagrees with this DNA's translation at residue 5, likely due to a read error; the protein given here is derived from the DNA. The rearrangement links TRGV9 to TRGJ1 or TRGJ2. The J gene comes from matching the DNA to germline here; TCRdb lacks it. This CDR3 region has 14 residues. Looked up from germline, CDR1 is GITISATS and CDR2 is ISYDGTV (reference sequence). The CDR3 loop reads CALWGVGYYYKKLF. CDR3 DNA sequence: TGTGCCTTGTGGGGGGTGGGGTATTATTATAAGAAACTCTTT.

By frequency in the sample, this clone is medium-sized. Distinct nucleotide sequences in the sample also encode this CDR3. This chain uses TRGV5 with TRGJ1 or TRGJ2. In germline, CDR1 is VINAFY, CDR2 YDVSNSKD. V was pared by 0 bases and J by 2 bases, with 7 bases of the junction left unmatched. The CDR3 has 15 amino acids. The DNA of the CDR3 is TGTGCCACCTGGGACAGGCCGGTTGATTATTATAAGAAACTCTTT. Translating gives CATWDRPVDYYKKLF.

This clone occurred many times. A far larger clone is one base from this, pointing to a likely read error. The identical CDR3 is also encoded by other nucleotide sequences in the sample. The chain joins TRGV9 to TRGJ1 or TRGJ2. No J segment appears in TCRdb, so it was assigned here by matching the sequence to germline. Germline-derived CDR1 and CDR2 are GITISATS and ISYDGTV (reference sequence). J gave up 4 bases and V 2 bases, and 11 bases lay outside the gene matches. The CDR3 extends over 15 amino acids. The CDR3 DNA reads as TGTGCCTTGTGGGAGGGGAACCTACCCTATTATAAGAAACTCTTT. Encoded protein: CALWEGNLPYYKKLF.

This clone was seen repeatedly, ten times or more. A read error likely explains this, since a far larger clone differs by one base. The sample carries other DNA sequences with the same CDR3. The V gene is given as TRGV3, and no J gene call is available. The CDR3 length is 13 residues. CDR1 is VTNTFY, CDR2 YDVSTARD, per germline (reference sequence). CDR3 DNA sequence: TGTGCCACCTGGGACCTGATTGATTGGATTAAGACGTTT. Translating it yields CATWDLIDWIKTF.

This clone showed up many times. A far larger clone is one nucleotide away, so this likely arose from a read error. Other DNA sequences in the same sample also yield this CDR3. The chain has TRGV2 and TRGJP2. TCRdb supplies no J gene; here it was assigned by aligning the nucleotide sequence to germline. Per the germline V gene, CDR1 is EGSNGY and CDR2 is YDSYNSKV. The CDR3 extends over 15 amino acids. For the CDR3, the DNA is TGTGCTACCTGGACTCAATATAGTAGTGATTGGATCAAGACGTTT. As protein: CATWTQYSSDWIKTF.

A word on this clone: The junction shows a germline mismatch at one end, possibly a read error. The rearrangement links TRGV9 to TRGJP. TCRdb records no J gene; here it was assigned by comparing the DNA to germline. The V gene's germline CDR1 is GITISATS and CDR2 ISYDGTV (reference sequence). This CDR3 has 17 amino acids. The CDR3 coding sequence is TGTGCCTTGTGGGGGGTGCCAATTTATTTGGGCAAAAAAATCAAGGTATTT. This sequence encodes CALWGVPIYLGKKIKVF.

This clone was counted ten times or more. This DNA translates differently at residue 9 from the TCRdb protein, which is that of a much larger clone; a read error is likely, and the protein shown is the DNA's own translation. The chain recombines TRGV2 with TRGJ1 or TRGJ2. TCRdb records no J gene; here it was assigned by comparing the DNA to germline. This CDR3 spans 15 amino acids. The trim removed 0 bases at V and 4 bases at J, leaving 9 bases unmatched. The germline CDR1 and CDR2 sequences are EGSNGY and YDSYNSKV. The chain's CDR3 is CATWDGPERYYKKLF. CDR3 nucleotides: TGTGCCACCTGGGACGGGCCAGAGAGGTATTATAAGAAACTCTTT.

At least ten counts were recorded for this clone. At one boundary the junction diverges from the germline segment, which might be a read error. The V gene is TRGV9, the J gene TRGJ1 or TRGJ2. The J gene was missing in TCRdb and was found by matching the end of the DNA to germline. The CDR3 length is 12 residues. The germline V gene has CDR1 GITISATS and CDR2 ISYDGTV (reference sequence). The CDR3 loop is CALWEGNYKKLF. CDR3 DNA: TGTGCCCTGTGGGAGGGTAATTATAAGAAACTCTTT.

A word on this clone: This CDR3 is also generated by other DNA sequences in the sample. A V gene of TRGV9 was called, but no J gene was assigned. From germline, CDR1 is GITISATS and CDR2 ISYDGTV (reference sequence). The CDR3 is made up of 17 amino acids. CDR3 region: CALWEPPCCLGKKIKVF. The CDR3 DNA reads TGTGCCTTGTGGGAGCCCCCGTGTTGCTTGGGCAAAAAAATAAAGGTATTT.

This clone was observed many times. A much larger clone lies one base from this, so it may be a read error. The chain couples TRGV9 to TRGJ1 or TRGJ2. TCRdb does not report a J gene; here it was assigned by matching the DNA to germline references. Germline CDR1 reads GITISATS; CDR2 reads ISYDGTV (reference sequence). J was trimmed by 9 bases and V by 1 base; bases with no gene match: 6. This CDR3 spans 12 amino acids. CDR3 nucleotide sequence: TGTGCCTTGTGGGAGGTTGGGCGTAAGAAACTCTTT. Translating gives CALWEVGRKKLF.

To note about this clone: This DNA's translation differs at residue 4 from TCRdb's protein, which comes from a much larger clone; a read error is likely, and the protein shown is translated from the DNA. The chain has TRGV9 and TRGJ1 or TRGJ2. TCRdb carries no J gene annotation; the J gene was assigned here by matching the DNA with germline. This CDR3 is built from 14 residues. Germline V lookup: CDR1 GITISATS, CDR2 ISYDGTV (reference sequence). As DNA, the CDR3 is TGTGCCTTGCGGGAGGCGCAGTGTTATTATAAGAAACTCTTT. It translates to CALREAQCYYKKLF.

To note about this clone: The DNA is omitted, as the CDR3 cannot be located on it reliably, and the CDR3 follows TCRdb's listing. There is no J gene call, but TRGV5 is given as the V gene. The CDR3 is 32 amino acids long, termini counted. Germline values: CDR1 VINAFY, CDR2 YDVSNSKD. CDR3: CATWDRPLGIRNSLAVEQHLLSQVSIGRIQHF.

This clone was observed a few times. A much larger clone sits a single nucleotide away, making a read error possible. The J gene is TRGJP1, the V gene TRGV2. TCRdb supplies no J gene; here it was assigned by aligning the nucleotide sequence to germline. The J segment lost 3 bases and the V segment lost 9 bases, leaving 4 bases of the junction unmatched. This CDR3 has 12 residues. The germline gives CDR1 EGSNGY, CDR2 YDSYNSKV. CDR3 sequence (DNA): TGTGCCACCGGGGCCACTGGTTGGTTCAAGATATTT. Translated: CATGATGWFKIF.

At least ten counts were recorded for this clone. The protein that TCRdb holds for this DNA derives from a much larger clone and differs from the translated DNA at residue 7, which likely indicates a read error; the protein shown here is translated from the DNA. The CDR3 region has the DNA TGTGCCACCTGGGATGCTGATTATAAGAAACTCTTT. This codes for CATWDADYKKLF. The chain links TRGV4 to TRGJ1 or TRGJ2. The CDR3 is made up of 12 amino acids. V trimming: 2 bases; J trimming: 5 bases; junction bases outside the gene matches: 3. Germline values: CDR1 EGSTGY, CDR2 YDSYTSSV.